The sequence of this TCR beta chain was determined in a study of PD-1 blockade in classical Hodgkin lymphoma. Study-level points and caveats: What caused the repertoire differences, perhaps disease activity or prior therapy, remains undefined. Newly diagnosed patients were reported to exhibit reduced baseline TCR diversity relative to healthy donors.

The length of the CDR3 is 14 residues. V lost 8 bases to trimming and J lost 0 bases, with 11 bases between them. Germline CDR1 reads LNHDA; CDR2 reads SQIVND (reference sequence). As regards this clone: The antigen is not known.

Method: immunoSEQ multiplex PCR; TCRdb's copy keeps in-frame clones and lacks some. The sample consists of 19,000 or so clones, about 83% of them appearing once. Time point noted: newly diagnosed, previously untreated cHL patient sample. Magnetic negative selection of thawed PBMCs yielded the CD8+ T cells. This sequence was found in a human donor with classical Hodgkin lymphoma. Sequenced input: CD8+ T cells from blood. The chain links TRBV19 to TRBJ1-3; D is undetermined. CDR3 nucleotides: TGTGCCAGTGATGCAGGAACCTCTGGAAACACCATATATTTT. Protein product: CASDAGTSGNTIYF. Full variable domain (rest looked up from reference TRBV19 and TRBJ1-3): DGGITQSPKYLFRKEGQNVTLSCEQNLNHDAMYWYRQDPGQGLRLIYYSQIVNDFQKGDIAEGYSVSREKKESFPLTVTSAQKNPTAFYLCASDAGTSGNTIYFGEGSWLTVV.